Following are 19 T cell receptor beta chains from one sample sequenced in a study of cytomegalovirus exposure and HLA in healthy donors. In the PCR, 60 Vbeta and 13 Jbeta primers were used. Assay: immunoSEQ multiplex PCR; the TCRdb copy retains only in-frame clones and omits some. The repertoire holds about 99,000 clones, with roughly 80% as singletons. The sequenced sample consisted of PBMCs. The receptors were gathered from a man in his forties or fifties in good health and CMV-seronegative.

The J gene is TRBJ2-7, the V gene TRBV30; 10 bases agree with TRBD1. This CDR3 comprises 16 residues. With V trimmed by 0 bases and J by 5 bases, 10 bases remained unmatched. Germline-derived CDR1 and CDR2 are GTSNPN and SVGIG (reference sequence). The DNA of the CDR3 is TGTGCCTGGAGTGTCTACCCCGGGACAGGGGTGGACGAGCAGTACTTC. It specifies CAWSVYPGTGVDEQYF.

The chain carries TRBV5-1 and TRBJ2-6; tentatively, D is TRBD2 (5 bases). Germline V gives CDR1 SGHRS, CDR2 YFSETQ. The CDR3 is 15 amino acids. Trimming took off 6 bases at V and 4 bases at J, with 14 bases between the two ends. The CDR3 protein is CASTPAGPGANVLTF. The CDR3 nucleotides are TGCGCCAGCACCCCTGCGGGCCCCGGGGCCAACGTCCTGACTTTC. The full variable domain, in which reference TRBV5-1 and TRBJ2-6 provide the parts outside the CDR3, is KAGVTQTPRYLIKTRGQQVTLSCSPISGHRSVSWYQQTPGQGLQFLFEYFSETQRNKGNFPGRFSGRQFSNSRSEMNVSTLELGDSALYLCASTPAGPGANVLTFGAGSRLTVL.

The J gene is TRBJ2-3, the V gene TRBV7-3; D possibly corresponds to TRBD2 (6 bases). Germline values: CDR1 SGHTA, CDR2 FQGTGA. Trimming stripped 0 bases from V and 7 bases from J, with 17 bases between. CDR3 length: 16 residues. CDR3 protein: CASSLTGTLKGNTQYF. CDR3 bases: TGTGCCAGCAGCTTAACGGGGACTTTAAAGGGAAATACGCAGTATTTT. Variable domain in full (rest from reference TRBV7-3 and TRBJ2-3): GAGVSQTPSNKVTEKGKYVELRCDPISGHTALYWYRQSLGQGPEFLIYFQGTGAADDSGLPNDRFFAVRPEGSVSTLKIQRTERGDSAVYLCASSLTGTLKGNTQYFGPGTRLTVL.

This clone was seen just once. The chain uses TRBV30 and TRBJ2-5; tentative D call: TRBD2 (7 bases). The CDR3 length is 14 residues. Deletions cut 5 bases from V and 5 bases from J, with 18 bases between. Germline V gene lookup returns CDR1 GTSNPN and CDR2 SVGIG (reference sequence). In DNA, the CDR3 is TGTGCCTGGCTAATCCGGGGGGCCTGGGAGACCCAGTACTTC. This encodes CAWLIRGAWETQYF.

This clone was recorded only once. This chain connects TRBV18 to TRBJ2-2; 9 nucleotides match TRBD2. The CDR3 has 16 residues. J lost 0 bases, V lost 3 bases, and 2 bases had no gene match. Germline V gives CDR1 KGHSH, CDR2 LQKENI. In DNA, the CDR3 is TGTGCCAGCTCACCCTTAGCGGGGGCGAACACCGGGGAGCTGTTTTTT. This translates into CASSPLAGANTGELFF.

The genes are TRBV7-9 and TRBJ2-2; 13 bases agree with TRBD2. V lost 7 bases to trimming and J lost 4 bases; unmatched junction nucleotides: 6. Germline CDR1 and CDR2: SEHNR and FQNEAQ (reference sequence). This CDR3 comprises 16 residues. The CDR3 region is CASKRTSGSGTGELFF. The DNA for the CDR3 is TGTGCCAGCAAAAGGACTAGCGGGAGTGGCACCGGGGAGCTGTTTTTT.

This clone appeared a few times. This sequence joins TRBV6-4 and TRBJ2-7, with a possible D match to TRBD2 (5 bases). The CDR3 extends over 15 amino acids. The ends were cut back, 4 bases at V and 1 base at J, with 14 bases in the middle. In germline, CDR1 is MRHNA, CDR2 SNTAGT. CDR3 coding DNA: TGTGCCAGCAGTGTAGGAAACGGGGAATCCTACGAGCAGTACTTC. This translates into CASSVGNGESYEQYF.

The gene calls are TRBV29-1 and TRBJ1-2; D not certain. V was shortened by 3 bases and J by 7 bases, with 15 bases between the two germline ends. From germline, CDR1 is SQVTM and CDR2 ANQGSEA. This CDR3 has 13 residues. This CDR3 is CSVEAGLYSGYTF. The CDR3 DNA follows: TGCAGCGTTGAGGCGGGGTTGTACTCTGGCTACACCTTC.

The gene calls are TRBV30 and TRBJ2-5, with 10 bases fitting TRBD1. The J call may be faulty, since TRBJ2-7 better matches the DNA end. CDR1 is GTSNPN and CDR2 is SVGIG in the germline V gene (reference sequence). The length of the CDR3 is 14 residues. CDR3 in amino acids: CAWDGGQGFHEQYF. The CDR3 DNA reads TGTGCCTGGGACGGGGGACAGGGGTTTCACGAGCAGTACTTC.

The V gene is TRBV5-1, the J gene TRBJ2-3; 7 bases are shared with TRBD1. Germline lookup yields CDR1 SGHRS and CDR2 YFSETQ. After removal of 4 bases from V and 0 bases from J, the junction contained 5 bases not matched to a gene. The CDR3 is 15 residues long. The CDR3: CASSPGTASTDTQYF. DNA for the CDR3: TGCGCCAGCAGCCCAGGGACAGCTAGCACAGATACGCAGTATTTT.

As to this clone: This CDR3 is also generated by other DNA sequences in the sample. The V call is TRBV25-1, the J call TRBJ2-7, with 9 nucleotides matching TRBD2. The V segment lost 6 bases and the J segment 6 bases; nucleotides outside the gene matches: 9. CDR3 size: 14 residues. CDR1 MGHDK and CDR2 SYGVNS come from the germline V gene. The CDR3 nucleotides are TGTGCCAGCAGCCTAGCGGGATCGAAGAGCGAGCAGTACTTC. It codes for CASSLAGSKSEQYF.

V and J are TRBV4-2 and TRBJ2-1; 7 bases map to TRBD2. J lost 4 bases, V lost 0 bases, and 12 bases had no gene match. The CDR3 contains 18 residues. Germline lookup yields CDR1 LGHNA and CDR2 YNFKEQ. The CDR3 sequence is CASSQERRGGGSYNEQFF. The CDR3 DNA sequence: TGTGCCAGCAGCCAAGAGAGACGTGGGGGGGGGAGTTACAATGAGCAGTTCTTC.

Details on this clone: One end of the junction does not line up with germline, which may come from a read error. V usage is TRBV7-7 and J usage is TRBJ1-3, with D perhaps matching TRBD1 (6 bases). The germline CDR1 and CDR2 sequences are SSHAT and FNYEAQ (reference sequence). This CDR3 region has 18 residues. CDR3 region: CASSPGGTGRGSGNTIYF. CDR3 DNA: TGTGCTAGCAGCCCGGGGGGAACCGGCAGGGGCTCGGGAAACACCATATATTTT.

The J gene is TRBJ2-7, the V gene TRBV7-2, with a possible D match to TRBD2 (6 bases). The ends were cut back, 5 bases at V and 3 bases at J, with 14 bases in the middle. This CDR3 is built from 14 residues. Germline CDR1 and CDR2: SGHTA and FQGNSA. The CDR3 here is CASSRTLADYEQYF. In DNA, the CDR3 is TGTGCCAGCAGCCGCACTTTAGCGGACTACGAGCAGTACTTC.

This clone was seen more than once but under ten times. The J gene is TRBJ2-2, the V gene TRBV25-1; D gene ambiguous. Trimming stripped 2 bases from V and 4 bases from J, with 8 bases between. The CDR3 has 14 residues. Germline-derived CDR1 and CDR2 are MGHDK and SYGVNS. In nucleotides, the CDR3 is TGTGCCAGCAGTGAAGTGGCCGCCACCGGGGAGCTGTTTTTT. Protein product: CASSEVAATGELFF.

This sequence joins TRBV19 and TRBJ2-7, with TRBD2 matching over 7 bases. The germline V gene has CDR1 LNHDA and CDR2 SQIVND (reference sequence). The CDR3 length is 16 residues. V gave up 4 bases and J gave up 6 bases; unmatched junction bases: 15. This chain's CDR3 is CASSTESGTGMGEQYF. The CDR3 bases are TGTGCCAGTAGTACCGAGAGCGGGACGGGGATGGGCGAGCAGTACTTC.

This clone has just a few counts. The chain joins TRBV28 to TRBJ1-2; D perhaps matches TRBD1 (5 bases). The CDR3 covers 16 residues. From germline, CDR1 is MDHEN and CDR2 SYDVKM. With 4 bases removed from V and 1 base from J, the gap between germline ends came to 16 bases. The CDR3 DNA reads as TGTGCCAGCAGTTCTCCCGCTTGGGGGGTTAACTATGGCTACACCTTC. This codes for CASSSPAWGVNYGYTF.

The chain has TRBV5-1 and TRBJ1-2; D gene ambiguous. Trimming took 0 bases from V and 6 from J, leaving 9 bases between them. The CDR3 spans 13 residues. The germline gives CDR1 SGHRS, CDR2 YFSETQ. CDR3 bases: TGCGCCAGCAGCTTGGTCAGGAAGGATGGCTACACCTTC. Residues: CASSLVRKDGYTF.

The chain links TRBV6-5 to TRBJ1-2, with 10 bases that match TRBD1. J was trimmed by 9 bases and V by 2 bases; bases with no gene match: 6. The CDR3 is made up of 14 amino acids. CDR1 is MNHEY and CDR2 is SVGAGI in the germline V gene. DNA for the CDR3: TGTGCCAGCAGTTACCGCGGGACAGGGGCGCGCTACACCTTC. It specifies CASSYRGTGARYTF.